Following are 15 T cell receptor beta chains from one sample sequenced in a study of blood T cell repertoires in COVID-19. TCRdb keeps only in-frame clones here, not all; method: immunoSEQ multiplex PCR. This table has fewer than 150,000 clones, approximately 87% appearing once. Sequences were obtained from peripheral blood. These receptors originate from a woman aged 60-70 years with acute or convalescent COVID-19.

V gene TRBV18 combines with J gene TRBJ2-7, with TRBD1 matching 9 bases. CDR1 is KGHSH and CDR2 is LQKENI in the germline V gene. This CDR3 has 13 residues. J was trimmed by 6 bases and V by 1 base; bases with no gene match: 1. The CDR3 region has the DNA TGTGCCAGCTCACCACACAGGGGGCCCGAGCAGTACGTC. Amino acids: CASSPHRGPEQYV.

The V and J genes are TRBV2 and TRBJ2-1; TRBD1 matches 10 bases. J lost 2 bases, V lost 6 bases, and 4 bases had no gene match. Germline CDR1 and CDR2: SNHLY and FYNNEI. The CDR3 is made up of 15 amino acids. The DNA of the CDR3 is TGTGCCAGCAGCGGGGGGACAGGGGCCTACAATGAGCAGTTCTTC. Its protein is CASSGGTGAYNEQFF.

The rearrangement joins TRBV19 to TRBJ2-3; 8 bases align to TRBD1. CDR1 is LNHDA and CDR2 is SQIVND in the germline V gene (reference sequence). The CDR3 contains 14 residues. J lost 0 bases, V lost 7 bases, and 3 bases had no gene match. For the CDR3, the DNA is TGTGCCAGTATTGACAGGGGAAGCACAGATACGCAGTATTTT. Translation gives CASIDRGSTDTQYF.

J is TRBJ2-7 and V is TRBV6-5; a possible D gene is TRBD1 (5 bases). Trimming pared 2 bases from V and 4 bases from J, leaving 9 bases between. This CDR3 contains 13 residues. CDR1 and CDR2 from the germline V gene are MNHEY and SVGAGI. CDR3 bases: TGTGCCAGCAGTTACGGAGACAGATACGAGCAGTACGTC. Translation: CASSYGDRYEQYV.

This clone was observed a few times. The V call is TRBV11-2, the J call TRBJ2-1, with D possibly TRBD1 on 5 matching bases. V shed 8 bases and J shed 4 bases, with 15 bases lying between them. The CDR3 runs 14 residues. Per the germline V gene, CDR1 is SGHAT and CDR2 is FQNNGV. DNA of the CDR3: TGTGCCAGCGGGGCCTCCCTCGGTTACAATGAGCAGTTCTTC. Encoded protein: CASGASLGYNEQFF.

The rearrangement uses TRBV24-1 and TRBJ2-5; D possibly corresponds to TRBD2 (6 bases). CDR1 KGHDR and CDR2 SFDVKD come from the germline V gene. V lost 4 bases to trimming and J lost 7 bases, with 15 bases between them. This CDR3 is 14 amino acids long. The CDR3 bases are TGTGCCACCAGTGACCCTGGGACCGGGGGGACCCAGTACTTC. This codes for CATSDPGTGGTQYF.

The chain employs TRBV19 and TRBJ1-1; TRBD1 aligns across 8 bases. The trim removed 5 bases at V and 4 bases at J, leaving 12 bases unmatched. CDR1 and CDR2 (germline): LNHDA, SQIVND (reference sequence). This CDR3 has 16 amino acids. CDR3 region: CASSVQGADVGTEAFF. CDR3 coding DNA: TGTGCCAGTAGTGTCCAGGGGGCCGACGTCGGCACTGAAGCTTTCTTT.

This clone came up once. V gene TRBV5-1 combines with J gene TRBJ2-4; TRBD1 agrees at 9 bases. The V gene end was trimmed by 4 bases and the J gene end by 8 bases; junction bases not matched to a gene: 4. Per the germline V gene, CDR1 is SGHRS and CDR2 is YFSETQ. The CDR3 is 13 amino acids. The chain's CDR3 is CASSPDRGDIQYF. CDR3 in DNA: TGCGCCAGCAGCCCGGACAGGGGAGACATTCAGTACTTC.

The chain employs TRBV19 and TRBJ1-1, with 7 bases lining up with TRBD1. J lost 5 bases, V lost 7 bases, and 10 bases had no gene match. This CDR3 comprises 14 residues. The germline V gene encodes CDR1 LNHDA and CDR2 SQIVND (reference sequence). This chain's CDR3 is CASTAPGQRTEAFF. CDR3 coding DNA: TGTGCCAGTACCGCCCCGGGACAGAGAACTGAAGCTTTCTTT.

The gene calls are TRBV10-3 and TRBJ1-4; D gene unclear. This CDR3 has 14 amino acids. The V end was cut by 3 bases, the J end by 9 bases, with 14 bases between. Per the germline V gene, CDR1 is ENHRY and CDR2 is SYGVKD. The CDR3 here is CAISDSAMRKKLFF. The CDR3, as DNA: TGTGCCATCAGTGACAGCGCTATGAGGAAAAAACTGTTTTTT.

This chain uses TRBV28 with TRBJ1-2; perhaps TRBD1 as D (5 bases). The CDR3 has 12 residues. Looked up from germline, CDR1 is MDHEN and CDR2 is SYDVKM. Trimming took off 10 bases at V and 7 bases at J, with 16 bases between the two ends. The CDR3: CAIAGPFSGYTF. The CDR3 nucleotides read TGTGCCATTGCGGGACCCTTTTCTGGCTACACCTTC.

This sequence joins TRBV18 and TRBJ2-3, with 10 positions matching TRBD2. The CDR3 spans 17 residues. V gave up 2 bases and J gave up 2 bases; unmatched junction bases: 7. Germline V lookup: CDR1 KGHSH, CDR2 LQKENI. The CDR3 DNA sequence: TGTGCCAGCTCACCAAACAGCGGGAGGGCCTCCACAGATACGCAGTATTTT. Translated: CASSPNSGRASTDTQYF.

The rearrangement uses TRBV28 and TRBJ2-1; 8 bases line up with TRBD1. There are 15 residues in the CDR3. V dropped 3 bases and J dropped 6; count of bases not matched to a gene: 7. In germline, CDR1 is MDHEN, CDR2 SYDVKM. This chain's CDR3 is CASSFRTGTRNEQFF. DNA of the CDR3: TGTGCCAGCAGTTTTAGGACAGGGACACGCAATGAGCAGTTCTTC.

The CDR3 DNA is TGTGCCAGCAGCCAAGATGGGACTAGCACGGGGGCAGATACGCAGTATTTT. Encoded protein: CASSQDGTSTGADTQYF. The chain recombines TRBV4-2 with TRBJ2-3; 9 nucleotides match TRBD2. J gave up 4 bases and V 0 bases, and 8 bases lay outside the gene matches. Germline CDR1 and CDR2: LGHNA and YNFKEQ. CDR3 length equals 17 residues.

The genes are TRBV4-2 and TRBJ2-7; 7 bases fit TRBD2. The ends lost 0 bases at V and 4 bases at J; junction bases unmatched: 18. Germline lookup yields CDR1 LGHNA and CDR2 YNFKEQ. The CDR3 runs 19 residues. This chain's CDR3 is CASSQDRIRGGSGLYEQYF. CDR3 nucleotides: TGTGCCAGCAGCCAAGATAGGATAAGAGGCGGGAGCGGTCTTTACGAGCAGTACTTC.